This T cell receptor beta chain was documented in a study of blood T cell repertoires in COVID-19. On the study more broadly: Samples came from the United States, Italy and Spain, spanning acute and convalescent COVID-19.

From germline, CDR1 is SGHDT and CDR2 YYEEEE. The CDR3 has 13 amino acids. Trimming cost V 3 bases and J 4 bases, with 10 bases left between them. This table comes from immunoSEQ multiplex PCR, and its TCRdb copy is limited to in-frame clones, with some not included. The table has 100,000 to 150,000 clones, more than 65% seen once. The source material was peripheral blood. J is TRBJ1-1 and V is TRBV5-6, with a tentative D call TRBD1 (6 bases). This receptor was taken from a human donor in a cohort sampled during active COVID-19. CDR3 residues: CASSWQGSTEAFF. The CDR3 DNA sequence: TGTGCCAGCAGCTGGCAGGGGAGCACTGAAGCTTTCTTT. The full variable domain, its missing parts supplied by reference TRBV5-6 and TRBJ1-1, is DAGVTQSPTHLIKTRGQQVTLRCSPKSGHDTVSWYQQALGQGPQFIFQYYEEEERQRGNFPDRFSGHQFPNYSSELNVNALLLGDSALYLCASSWQGSTEAFFGQGTRLTVV.